This is a list of T cell receptor beta chains from one sample in a study of OX40 agonist ivuxolimab in advanced cancers. The assay was immunoSEQ multiplex PCR, and TCRdb's table has in-frame clones only and misses some. The sample has fewer than 75,000 clones; around 85% are singletons. Source: CD4+ or CD8+ T cells sorted from blood, taken in a trial of the OX40 agonist ivuxolimab. These receptors all come from an adult with an advanced solid tumor such as melanoma, head and neck, liver or kidney cancer. CDR3s include the opening cysteine and the closing phenylalanine or tryptophan. The D gene is left open where the match is weak. Expanded clones get a size class; other rows say once, few or many, or leave the size out.

D,size,J,length,V,DNA,CDR3
NA,once,TRBJ1-2,12,TRBV6-6,TGTGCCAGCCGGACCGCGCTCTATGGCTACACCTTC,CASRTALYGYTF
NA,once,TRBJ1-4,14,TRBV6-1,TGTGCCAGCACCCCCGTTGGAAGATTCGAAAAACTGTTTTTT,CASTPVGRFEKLFF
NA,NA,TRBJ2-7,12,TRBV25-1,TGTGCCAGCAGTGGGGGGGTCTACGAGCAGTACTTC,CASSGGVYEQYF
NA,once,TRBJ2-3,12,TRBV5-1,TGCGCCAGCAACAGAAACACAGATACGCAGTATTTT,CASNRNTDTQYF
NA,NA,TRBJ2-2,12,TRBV2,TGTGCCAGCAGTGCCGGCACCGGGGAGCTGTTTTTT,CASSAGTGELFF
NA,NA,TRBJ1-2,15,TRBV2,TGTGCCAGCAGCGTAGAAGGGGCGGACAGCTATGGCTACACCTTC,CASSVEGADSYGYTF
NA,NA,TRBJ2-4,14,TRBV6-4,TGTGCCGGATGGTATCCAATGGGCAAAAACATTCAGTACTTC,CAGWYPMGKNIQYF
NA,once,TRBJ2-3,14,TRBV4-1,TGCGCCAGCAGCCAAGATACCCGGGCAGATACGCAGTATTTT,CASSQDTRADTQYF
NA,NA,TRBJ2-3,16,TRBV7-2,TGTGCCAGCAGCTTACGGCTCCTCGCGGTCACAGATACGCAGTATTTT,CASSLRLLAVTDTQYF
TRBD1,NA,TRBJ2-7,15,TRBV6-5,TGTGCCAGCAGTCAACCGGGACAGGGGGCCTACGAGCAGTACTTC,CASSQPGQGAYEQYF
TRBD2,NA,TRBJ2-3,17,TRBV5-4,TGTGCCAGCAGCTCTAGGACTAGCGGGCAGCGCACAGATACGCAGTATTTT,CASSSRTSGQRTDTQYF
NA,NA,TRBJ2-5,13,TRBV27,TGTGCCAGCAGTTTAGGGTTACGAGAGACCCAGTACTTC,CASSLGLRETQYF
NA,NA,TRBJ2-3,14,TRBV10-3,TGTGCCATCAGTTCCACTGGGATCACAGATACGCAGTATTTT,CAISSTGITDTQYF
NA,NA,TRBJ1-5,13,TRBV7-9,TGTGCCAGCAGCTTTGATAGCAATCAGCCCCAGCATTTT,CASSFDSNQPQHF
NA,NA,TRBJ2-1,17,TRBV11-2,TGTGCCAGCAGCTTAGTGCCTCCCGCGACTAGATACAATGAGCAGTTCTTC,CASSLVPPATRYNEQFF
NA,NA,TRBJ2-5,13,TRBV28,TGTGCCAGCAATCAAGGTGGAAAAGAGACCCAGTACTTC,CASNQGGKETQYF
NA,NA,TRBJ1-4,12,TRBV19,TGTGCCAGCAGCCTTCACAGGACCGGGCTGTTTTTT,CASSLHRTGLFF
NA,NA,TRBJ2-1,14,TRBV7-9,TGTGCCAGCAGCTTAATTTTCGGCCGGAACGAGCAGTTCTTC,CASSLIFGRNEQFF
NA,NA,TRBJ2-7,13,TRBV19,TGTGCCAGTAGCCGTCGGCGGGACTACGAGCAGTACTTC,CASSRRRDYEQYF
TRBD2,once,TRBJ2-2,16,TRBV5-4,TGTGCCAGCAGCTTGGGGCGGGAGGGGAGCACCGGGGAGCTGTTTTTT,CASSLGREGSTGELFF